Sequencing of this TCR beta chain was carried out in a study of T cell responses to AZD1222 COVID-19 vaccine. Whole-study results and caveats: Most donors were white British and more were female, and clonal diversity was possibly underestimated.

This CDR3 has 13 residues. Germline CDR1 is PRHDT and CDR2 is FYEKMQ (reference sequence). V was cut by 8 bases and J by 5 bases, with 15 bases left in between. The protocol was immunoSEQ multiplex PCR, while the TCRdb copy is restricted to in-frame clones and leaves out a portion. This sample has around 130,000 clones, with 93% found just once. Notes on this clone: The target antigen is unknown.

The sequencing used peripheral blood, collected on day 0 of AZD1222 vaccination. The source is an adult in good health. The V gene is TRBV13, the J gene TRBJ1-1; no firm D call. CDR3 residues: CASLLGMGTEAFF. In DNA, the CDR3 is TGTGCCAGCCTTTTGGGGATGGGGACTGAAGCTTTCTTT.